This passage covers 2 T cell receptor beta chains from one sample sequenced in a study of response to subunit inactivated influenza vaccine. TCRdb reanalysed the RT-PCR reads using MiXCR and keeps one entry per CDR3 protein. The sample contains under 500,000 distinct CDR3 sequences, 10% to 11% of which appear only once. Sequencing was performed on PBMCs from blood, taken more than 35 days after vaccination. Receptors were obtained from a man between 50 and 59 years old who received an inactivated influenza vaccine.

This clonotype was seen a handful of times. The rearrangement joins TRBV20-1 to TRBJ2-2, with 11 bases aligning to TRBD2. V dropped 3 bases and J dropped 5; count of bases not matched to a gene: 5. CDR1 is DFQATT, CDR2 SNEGSKA, per germline (reference sequence). CDR3 size: 15 residues. DNA of the CDR3: TGCAGTGCTAGGTGGCCTAGCGGGAGGACCGGGGAGCTGTTTTTT. Translation gives CSARWPSGRTGELFF.

This clonotype was seen a handful of times. The chain uses TRBV3-1 and TRBJ2-7; perhaps TRBD2 as D (5 bases). CDR1 and CDR2 (germline): LGHDT, YNNKEL (reference sequence). This CDR3 is built from 16 residues. Trimming pared 1 base from V and 0 bases from J, leaving 13 bases between. The CDR3 bases are TGTGCCAGCAGCCAAGGGACTTCAACCCGCTCCTACGAGCAGTACTTC. It yields the protein CASSQGTSTRSYEQYF.